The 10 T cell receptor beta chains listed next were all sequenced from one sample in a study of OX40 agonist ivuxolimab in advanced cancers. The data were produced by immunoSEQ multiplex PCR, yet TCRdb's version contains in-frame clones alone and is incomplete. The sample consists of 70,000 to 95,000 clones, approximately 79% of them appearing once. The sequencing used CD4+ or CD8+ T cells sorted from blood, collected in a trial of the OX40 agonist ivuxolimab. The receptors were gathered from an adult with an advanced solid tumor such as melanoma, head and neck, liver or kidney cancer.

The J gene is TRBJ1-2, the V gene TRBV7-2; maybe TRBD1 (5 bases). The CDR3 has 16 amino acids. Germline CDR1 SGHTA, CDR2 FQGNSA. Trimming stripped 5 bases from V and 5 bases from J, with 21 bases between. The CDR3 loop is CASSPSGASGRYGYTF. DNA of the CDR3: TGTGCCAGCAGCCCGAGCGGGGCGTCTGGGAGATATGGCTACACCTTC.

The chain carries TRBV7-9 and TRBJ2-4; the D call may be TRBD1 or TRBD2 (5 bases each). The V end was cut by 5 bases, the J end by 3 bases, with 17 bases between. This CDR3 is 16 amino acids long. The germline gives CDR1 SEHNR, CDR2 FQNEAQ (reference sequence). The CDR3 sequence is CASSPVGDRGKNIQYF. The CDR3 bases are TGTGCCAGCAGCCCCGTCGGGGATAGGGGCAAAAACATTCAGTACTTC.

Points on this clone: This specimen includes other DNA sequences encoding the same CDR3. As DNA, the CDR3 is TGTGCCAGCAGCCCGGGCCACTTACGGGGGTGGTTCTATAATTCACCCCTCCACTTT. This sequence encodes CASSPGHLRGWFYNSPLHF. The V gene is TRBV2, the J gene TRBJ1-6; D may be TRBD1 (5 bases). Germline V CDR1 and CDR2: SNHLY, FYNNEI. The CDR3 is 19 amino acids. The V gene lost 6 bases and the J gene lost 3 bases, with 24 bases spanning the gap.

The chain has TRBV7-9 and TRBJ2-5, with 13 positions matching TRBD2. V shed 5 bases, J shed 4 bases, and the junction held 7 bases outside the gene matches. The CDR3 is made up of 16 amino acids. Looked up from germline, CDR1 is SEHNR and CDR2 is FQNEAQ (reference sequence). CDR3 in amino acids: CASSALTSGGLETQYF. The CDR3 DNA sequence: TGTGCCAGCAGCGCCCTGACTAGCGGGGGGTTAGAGACCCAGTACTTC. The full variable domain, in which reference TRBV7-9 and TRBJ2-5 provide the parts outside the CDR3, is DTGVSQNPRHKITKRGQNVTFRCDPISEHNRLYWYRQTLGQGPEFLTYFQNEAQLEKSRLLSDRFSAERPKGSFSTLEIQRTEQGDSAMYLCASSALTSGGLETQYFGPGTRLLVL.

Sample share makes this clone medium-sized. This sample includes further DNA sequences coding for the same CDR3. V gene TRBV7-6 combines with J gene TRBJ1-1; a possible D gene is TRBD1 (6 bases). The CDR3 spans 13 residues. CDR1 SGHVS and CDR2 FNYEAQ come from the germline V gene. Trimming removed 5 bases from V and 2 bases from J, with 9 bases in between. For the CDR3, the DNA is TGTGCCAGCAGCGCGGACAGTAACACTGAAGCTTTCTTT. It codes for CASSADSNTEAFF.

The CDR3 spells CASSIGGVGTEAFF. CDR3 DNA: TGTGCCAGCAGTATCGGCGGGGTCGGCACTGAAGCTTTCTTT. The J gene is TRBJ1-1, the V gene TRBV2; D uncertain. The CDR3 contains 14 residues. Germline values: CDR1 SNHLY, CDR2 FYNNEI. V was shortened by 5 bases and J by 4 bases, with 14 bases between the two germline ends.

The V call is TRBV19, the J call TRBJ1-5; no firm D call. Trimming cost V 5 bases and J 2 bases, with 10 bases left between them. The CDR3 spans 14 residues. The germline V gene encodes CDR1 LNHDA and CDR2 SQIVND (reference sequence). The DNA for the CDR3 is TGTGCCAGTAGTGGGTTTCAGGGCAATCAGCCCCAGCATTTT. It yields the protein CASSGFQGNQPQHF. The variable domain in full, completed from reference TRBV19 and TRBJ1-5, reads DGGITQSPKYLFRKEGQNVTLSCEQNLNHDAMYWYRQDPGQGLRLIYYSQIVNDFQKGDIAEGYSVSREKKESFPLTVTSAQKNPTAFYLCASSGFQGNQPQHFGDGTRLSIL.

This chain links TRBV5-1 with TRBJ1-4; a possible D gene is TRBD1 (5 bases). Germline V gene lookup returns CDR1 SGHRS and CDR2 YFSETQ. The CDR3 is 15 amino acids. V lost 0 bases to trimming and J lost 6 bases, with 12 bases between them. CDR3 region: CASSLEPGRYEKLFF. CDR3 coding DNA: TGCGCCAGCAGCTTGGAGCCAGGGCGCTATGAAAAACTGTTTTTT.

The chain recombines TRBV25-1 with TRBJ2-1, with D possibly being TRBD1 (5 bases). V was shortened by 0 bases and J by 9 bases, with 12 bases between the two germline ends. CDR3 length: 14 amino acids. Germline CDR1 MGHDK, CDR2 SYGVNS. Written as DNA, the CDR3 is TGTGCCAGCAGTGAATATGGGGCACGAGGTGAGCAGTTCTTC. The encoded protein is CASSEYGARGEQFF.

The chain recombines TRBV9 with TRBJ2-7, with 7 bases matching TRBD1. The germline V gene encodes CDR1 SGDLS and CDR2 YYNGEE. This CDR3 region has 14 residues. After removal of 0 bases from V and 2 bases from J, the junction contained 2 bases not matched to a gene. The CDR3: CASSVGQGAYEQYF. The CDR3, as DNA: TGTGCCAGCAGCGTAGGGCAGGGGGCCTACGAGCAGTACTTC.